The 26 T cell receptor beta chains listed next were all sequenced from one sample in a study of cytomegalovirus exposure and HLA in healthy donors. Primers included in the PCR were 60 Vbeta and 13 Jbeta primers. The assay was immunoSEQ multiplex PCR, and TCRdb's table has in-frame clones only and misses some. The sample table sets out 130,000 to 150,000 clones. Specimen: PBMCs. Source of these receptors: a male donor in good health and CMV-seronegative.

The DNA of the CDR3 is TGTGCCAGTAGCGGGACATCCCAAGAGACCCAGTACTTC. The encoded protein is CASSGTSQETQYF. J is TRBJ2-5 and V is TRBV19; D is possibly TRBD1 (6 bases). CDR1 and CDR2 (germline): LNHDA, SQIVND (reference sequence). The length of the CDR3 is 13 residues. V was clipped by 6 bases and J by 1 base, with 9 bases between them.

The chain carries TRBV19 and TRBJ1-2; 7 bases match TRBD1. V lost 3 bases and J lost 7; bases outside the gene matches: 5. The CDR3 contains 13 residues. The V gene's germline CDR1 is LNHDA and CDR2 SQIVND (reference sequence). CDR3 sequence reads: CASSITGVGGYTF. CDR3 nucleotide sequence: TGTGCCAGTAGTATTACAGGGGTCGGTGGCTACACCTTC.

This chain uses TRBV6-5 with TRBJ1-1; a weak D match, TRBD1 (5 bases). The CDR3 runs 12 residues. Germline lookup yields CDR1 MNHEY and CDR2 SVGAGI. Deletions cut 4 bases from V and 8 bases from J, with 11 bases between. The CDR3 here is CASSSTGREAFF. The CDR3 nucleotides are TGTGCCAGCAGTTCCACAGGACGAGAAGCTTTCTTT.

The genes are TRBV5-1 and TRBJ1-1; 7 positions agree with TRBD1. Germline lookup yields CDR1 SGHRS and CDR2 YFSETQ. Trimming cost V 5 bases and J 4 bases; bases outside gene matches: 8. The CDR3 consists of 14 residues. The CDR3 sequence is CASSEGAHGTEAFF. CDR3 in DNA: TGCGCCAGCAGTGAGGGGGCGCACGGCACTGAAGCTTTCTTT.

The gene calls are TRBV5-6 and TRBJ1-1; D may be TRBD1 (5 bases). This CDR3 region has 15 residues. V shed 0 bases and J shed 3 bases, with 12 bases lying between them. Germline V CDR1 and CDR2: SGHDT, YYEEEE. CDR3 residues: CASSLEYGGDTEAFF. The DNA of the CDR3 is TGTGCCAGCAGCTTGGAGTATGGAGGGGACACTGAAGCTTTCTTT.

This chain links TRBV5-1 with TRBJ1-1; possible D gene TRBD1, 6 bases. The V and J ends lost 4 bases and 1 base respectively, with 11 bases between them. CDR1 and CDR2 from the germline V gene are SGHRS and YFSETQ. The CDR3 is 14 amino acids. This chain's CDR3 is CASSARGPNTEAFF. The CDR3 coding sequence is TGCGCCAGCAGCGCCAGGGGTCCGAACACTGAAGCTTTCTTT.

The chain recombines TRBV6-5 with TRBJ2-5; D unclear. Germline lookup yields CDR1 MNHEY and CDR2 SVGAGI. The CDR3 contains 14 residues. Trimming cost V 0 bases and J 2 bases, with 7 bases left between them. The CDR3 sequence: CASSYSRLQETQYF. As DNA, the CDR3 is TGTGCCAGCAGTTACTCGAGGCTACAAGAGACCCAGTACTTC.

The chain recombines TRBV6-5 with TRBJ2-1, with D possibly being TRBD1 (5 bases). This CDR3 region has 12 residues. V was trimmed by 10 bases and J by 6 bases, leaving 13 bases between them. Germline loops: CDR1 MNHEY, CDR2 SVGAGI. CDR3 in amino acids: CATTERLNEQFF. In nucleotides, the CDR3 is TGTGCCACGACAGAGAGGCTCAATGAGCAGTTCTTC.

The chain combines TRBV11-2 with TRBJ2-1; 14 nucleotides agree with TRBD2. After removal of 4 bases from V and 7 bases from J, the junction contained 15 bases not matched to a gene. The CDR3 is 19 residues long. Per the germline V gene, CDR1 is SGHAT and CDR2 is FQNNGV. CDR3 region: CASSWAGLAGAQFGNEQFF. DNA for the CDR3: TGTGCCAGCAGCTGGGCGGGACTAGCGGGAGCTCAGTTCGGGAATGAGCAGTTCTTC.

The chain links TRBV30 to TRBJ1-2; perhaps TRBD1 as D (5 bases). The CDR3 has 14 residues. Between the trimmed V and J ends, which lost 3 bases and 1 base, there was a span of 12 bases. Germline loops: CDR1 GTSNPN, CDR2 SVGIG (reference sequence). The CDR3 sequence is CAWSQGNGNYGYTF. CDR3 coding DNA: TGTGCCTGGAGCCAGGGCAACGGTAACTATGGCTACACCTTC.

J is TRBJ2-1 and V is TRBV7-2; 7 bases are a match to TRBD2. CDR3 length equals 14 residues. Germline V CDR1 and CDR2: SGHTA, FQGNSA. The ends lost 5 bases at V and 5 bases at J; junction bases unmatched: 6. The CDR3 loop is CASSPFRGDNEQFF. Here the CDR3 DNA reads TGTGCCAGCAGCCCTTTCCGGGGGGACAATGAGCAGTTCTTC.

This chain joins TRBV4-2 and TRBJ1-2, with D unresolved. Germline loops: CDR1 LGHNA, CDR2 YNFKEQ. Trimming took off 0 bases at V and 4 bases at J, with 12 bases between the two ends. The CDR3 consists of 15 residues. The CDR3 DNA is TGTGCCAGCAGCCAAGATGGTTGGGCGACCTATGGCTACACCTTC. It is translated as CASSQDGWATYGYTF.

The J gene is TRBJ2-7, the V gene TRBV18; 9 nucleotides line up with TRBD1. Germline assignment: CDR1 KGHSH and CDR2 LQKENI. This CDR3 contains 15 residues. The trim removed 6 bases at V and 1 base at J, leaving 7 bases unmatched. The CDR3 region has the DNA TGTGCCAGCTCCCAGGGGACAGGGAAGTCCTACGAGCAGTACTTC. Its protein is CASSQGTGKSYEQYF.

The DNA of the CDR3 is TGTGCCAGCAGCGTGGGACAGGTTTCTGGAAACACCATATATTTT. Its translation is CASSVGQVSGNTIYF. The chain links TRBV9 to TRBJ1-3; 8 nucleotides agree with TRBD1. The CDR3 totals 15 residues. Germline V lookup: CDR1 SGDLS, CDR2 YYNGEE. J was trimmed by 1 base and V by 2 bases; bases with no gene match: 2.

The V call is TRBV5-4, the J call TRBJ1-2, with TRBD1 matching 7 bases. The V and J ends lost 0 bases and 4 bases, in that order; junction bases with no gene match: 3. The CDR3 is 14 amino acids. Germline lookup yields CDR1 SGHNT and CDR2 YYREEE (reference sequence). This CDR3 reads CASSLEAGGYGYTF. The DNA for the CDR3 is TGTGCCAGCAGCTTGGAGGCAGGGGGCTATGGCTACACCTTC. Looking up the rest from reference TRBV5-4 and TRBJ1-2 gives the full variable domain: ETGVTQSPTHLIKTRGQQVTLRCSSQSGHNTVSWYQQALGQGPQFIFQYYREEENGRGNFPPRFSGLQFPNYSSELNVNALELDDSALYLCASSLEAGGYGYTFGSGTRLTVV.

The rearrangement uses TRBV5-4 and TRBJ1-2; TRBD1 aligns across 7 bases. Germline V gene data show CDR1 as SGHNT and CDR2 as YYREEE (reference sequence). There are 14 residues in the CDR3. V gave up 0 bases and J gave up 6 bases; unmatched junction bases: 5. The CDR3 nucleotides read TGTGCCAGCAGCTTGGGAGGAGGGGGCGATGGCTACACCTTC. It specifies CASSLGGGGDGYTF.

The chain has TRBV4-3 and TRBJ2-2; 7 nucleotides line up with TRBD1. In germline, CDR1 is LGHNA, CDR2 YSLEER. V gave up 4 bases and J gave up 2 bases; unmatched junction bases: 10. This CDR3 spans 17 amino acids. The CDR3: CASSPGSRTGNTGELFF. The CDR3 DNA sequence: TGCGCCAGCAGCCCAGGGTCTCGGACAGGAAACACCGGGGAGCTGTTTTTT.

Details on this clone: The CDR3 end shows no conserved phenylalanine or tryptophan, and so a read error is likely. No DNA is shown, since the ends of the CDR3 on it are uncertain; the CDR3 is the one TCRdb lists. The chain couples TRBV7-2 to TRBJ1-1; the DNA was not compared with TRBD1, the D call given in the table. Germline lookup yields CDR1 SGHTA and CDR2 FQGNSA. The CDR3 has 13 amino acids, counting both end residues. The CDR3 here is CASSFRTDWGLLV.

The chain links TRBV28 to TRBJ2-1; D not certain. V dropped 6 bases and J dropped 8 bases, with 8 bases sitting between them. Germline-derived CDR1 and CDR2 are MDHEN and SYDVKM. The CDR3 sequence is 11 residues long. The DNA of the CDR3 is TGTGCCAGCAGGGCAGTCGATGAGCAGTTCTTC. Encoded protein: CASRAVDEQFF.

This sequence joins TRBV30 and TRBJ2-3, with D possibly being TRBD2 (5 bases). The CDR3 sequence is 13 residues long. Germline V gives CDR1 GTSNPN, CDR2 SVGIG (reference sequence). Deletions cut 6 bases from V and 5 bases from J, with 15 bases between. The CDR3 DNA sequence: TGTGCCTGTGGACTGTCTTTTGGAGATACGCAGTATTTT. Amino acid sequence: CACGLSFGDTQYF. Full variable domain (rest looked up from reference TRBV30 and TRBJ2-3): SQTIHQWPATLVQPVGSPLSLECTVEGTSNPNLYWYRQAAGRGLQLLFYSVGIGQISSEVPQNLSASRPQDRQFILSSKKLLLSDSGFYLCACGLSFGDTQYFGPGTRLTVL.

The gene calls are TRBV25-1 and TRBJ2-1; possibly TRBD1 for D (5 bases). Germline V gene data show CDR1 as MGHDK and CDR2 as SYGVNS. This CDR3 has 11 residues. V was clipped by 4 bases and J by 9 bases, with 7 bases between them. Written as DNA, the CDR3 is TGTGCCAGCAGTGGGGGCGGTGAGCAGTTCTTC. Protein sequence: CASSGGGEQFF.

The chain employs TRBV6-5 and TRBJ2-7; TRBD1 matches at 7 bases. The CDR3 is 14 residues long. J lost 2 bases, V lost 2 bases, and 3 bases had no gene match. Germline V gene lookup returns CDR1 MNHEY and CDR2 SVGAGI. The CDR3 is CASSYGQATYEQYF. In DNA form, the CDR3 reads TGTGCCAGCAGTTACGGACAGGCAACCTACGAGCAGTACTTC.

The CDR3 DNA follows: TGTGCCTGCGCTGGGACTTCCCGGTCGGGGGGCTACACCTTC. It specifies CACAGTSRSGGYTF. V and J are TRBV30 and TRBJ1-2, with D possibly matching TRBD1 (5 bases). CDR1 is GTSNPN, CDR2 SVGIG, per germline (reference sequence). Trimming took 6 bases from V and 8 from J, leaving 22 bases between them. CDR3 size: 14 residues.

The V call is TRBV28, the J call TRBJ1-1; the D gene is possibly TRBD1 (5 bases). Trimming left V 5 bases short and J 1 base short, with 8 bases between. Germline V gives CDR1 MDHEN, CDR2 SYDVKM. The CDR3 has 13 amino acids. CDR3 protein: CASSPDTNTEAFF. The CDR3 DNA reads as TGTGCCAGCAGTCCGGACACGAACACTGAAGCTTTCTTT.

In DNA, the CDR3 is TGTGCCAGTAGTAAACAGGGGGCGGCCTATGGCTACACCTTC. Translated, it gives CASSKQGAAYGYTF. V is TRBV19 and J is TRBJ1-2, with 9 bases fitting TRBD1. CDR1 LNHDA and CDR2 SQIVND come from the germline V gene (reference sequence). This CDR3 comprises 14 residues. V trimming: 4 bases; J trimming: 4 bases; junction bases outside the gene matches: 4.

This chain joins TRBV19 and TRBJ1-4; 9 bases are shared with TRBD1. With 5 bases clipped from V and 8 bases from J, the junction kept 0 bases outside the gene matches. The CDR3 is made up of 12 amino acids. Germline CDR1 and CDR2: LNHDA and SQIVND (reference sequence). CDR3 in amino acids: CASSGQGEKLFF. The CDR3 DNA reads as TGTGCCAGTAGTGGACAGGGGGAAAAACTGTTTTTT.